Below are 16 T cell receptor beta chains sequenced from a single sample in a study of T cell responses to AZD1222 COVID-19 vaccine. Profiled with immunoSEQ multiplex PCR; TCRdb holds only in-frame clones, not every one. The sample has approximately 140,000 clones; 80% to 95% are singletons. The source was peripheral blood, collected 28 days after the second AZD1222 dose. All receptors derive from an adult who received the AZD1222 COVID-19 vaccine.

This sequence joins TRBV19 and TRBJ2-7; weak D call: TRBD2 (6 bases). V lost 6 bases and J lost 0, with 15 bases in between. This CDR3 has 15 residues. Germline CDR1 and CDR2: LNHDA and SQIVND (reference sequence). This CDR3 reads CASSPRAGLSYEQYF. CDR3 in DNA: TGTGCCAGTAGCCCCCGGGCGGGACTCTCCTACGAGCAGTACTTC.

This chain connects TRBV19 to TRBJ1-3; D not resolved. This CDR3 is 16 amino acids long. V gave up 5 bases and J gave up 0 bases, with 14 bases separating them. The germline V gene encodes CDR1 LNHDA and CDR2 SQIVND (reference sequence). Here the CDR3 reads CASSLYTLHSGNTIYF. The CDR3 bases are TGTGCCAGTAGTCTCTATACCTTGCACTCTGGAAACACCATATATTTT.

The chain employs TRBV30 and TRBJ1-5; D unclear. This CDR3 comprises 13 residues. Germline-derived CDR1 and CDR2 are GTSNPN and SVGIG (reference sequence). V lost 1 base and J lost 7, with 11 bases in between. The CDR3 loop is CAWSGAGGQPQHF. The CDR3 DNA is TGTGCCTGGAGTGGGGCAGGCGGCCAGCCCCAGCATTTT.

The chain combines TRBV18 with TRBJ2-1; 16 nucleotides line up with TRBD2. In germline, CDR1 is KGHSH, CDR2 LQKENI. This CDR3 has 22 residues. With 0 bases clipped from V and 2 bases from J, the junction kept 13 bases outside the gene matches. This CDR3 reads CASSPPGLAGGTLFLAYNEQFF. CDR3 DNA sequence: TGTGCCAGCTCACCACCGGGACTAGCGGGAGGGACCCTCTTCTTAGCCTACAATGAGCAGTTCTTC.

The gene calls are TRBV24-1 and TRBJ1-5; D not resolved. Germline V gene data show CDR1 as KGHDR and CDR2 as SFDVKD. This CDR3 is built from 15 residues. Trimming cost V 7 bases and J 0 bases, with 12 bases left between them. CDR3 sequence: CATSSREYSNQPQHF. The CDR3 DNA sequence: TGTGCCACCAGCAGCCGGGAATATAGCAATCAGCCCCAGCATTTT.

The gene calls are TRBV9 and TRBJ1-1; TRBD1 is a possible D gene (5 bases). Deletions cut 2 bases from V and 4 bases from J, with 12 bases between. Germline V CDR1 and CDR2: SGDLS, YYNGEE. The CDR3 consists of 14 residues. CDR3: CASSVYGAGTEAFF. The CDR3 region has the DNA TGTGCCAGCAGCGTTTATGGGGCAGGCACTGAAGCTTTCTTT. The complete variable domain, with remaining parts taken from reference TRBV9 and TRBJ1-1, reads DSGVTQTPKHLITATGQRVTLRCSPRSGDLSVYWYQQSLDQGLQFLIQYYNGEERAKGNILERFSAQQFPDLHSELNLSSLELGDSALYFCASSVYGAGTEAFFGQGTRLTVV.

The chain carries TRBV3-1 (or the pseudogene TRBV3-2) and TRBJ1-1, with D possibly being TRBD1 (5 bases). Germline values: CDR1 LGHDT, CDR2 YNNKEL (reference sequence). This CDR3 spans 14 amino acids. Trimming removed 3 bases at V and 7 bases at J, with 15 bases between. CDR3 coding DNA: TGTGCCAGCAGCCATGACAGAATCTTAGGTGAAGCTTTCTTT. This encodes CASSHDRILGEAFF.

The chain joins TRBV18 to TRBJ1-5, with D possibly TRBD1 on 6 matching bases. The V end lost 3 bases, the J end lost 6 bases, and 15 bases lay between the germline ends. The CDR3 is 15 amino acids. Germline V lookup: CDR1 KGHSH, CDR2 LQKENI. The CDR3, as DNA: TGTGCCAGCTCACCCAAGGGGGAGGGTGTTCAGCCCCAGCATTTT. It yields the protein CASSPKGEGVQPQHF.

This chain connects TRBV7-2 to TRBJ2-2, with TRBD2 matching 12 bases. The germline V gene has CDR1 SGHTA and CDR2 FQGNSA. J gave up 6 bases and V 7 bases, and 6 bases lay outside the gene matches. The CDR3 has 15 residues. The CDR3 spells CASIWTSGKAGELFF. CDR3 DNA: TGTGCCAGCATCTGGACTAGCGGGAAGGCCGGGGAGCTGTTTTTT.

CDR3 nucleotides: TGCAGCGTGTTGGCAGGGAACACTGAAGCTTTCTTT. This codes for CSVLAGNTEAFF. This sequence joins TRBV29-1 and TRBJ1-1; D call uncertain. Germline assignment: CDR1 SQVTM and CDR2 ANQGSEA. This CDR3 region has 12 residues. Deletions cut 6 bases from V and 1 base from J, with 9 bases between.

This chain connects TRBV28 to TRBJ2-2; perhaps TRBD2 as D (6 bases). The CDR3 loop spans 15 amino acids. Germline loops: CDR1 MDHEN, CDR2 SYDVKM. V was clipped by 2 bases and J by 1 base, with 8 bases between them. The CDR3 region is CASSLRRENTGELFF. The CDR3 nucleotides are TGTGCCAGCAGTTTAAGGCGGGAGAACACCGGGGAGCTGTTTTTT.

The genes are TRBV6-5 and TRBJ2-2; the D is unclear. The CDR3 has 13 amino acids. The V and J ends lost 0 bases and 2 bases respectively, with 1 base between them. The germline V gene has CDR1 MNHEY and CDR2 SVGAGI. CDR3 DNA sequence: TGTGCCAGCAGTTACTCTAACACCGGGGAGCTGTTTTTT. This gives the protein CASSYSNTGELFF.

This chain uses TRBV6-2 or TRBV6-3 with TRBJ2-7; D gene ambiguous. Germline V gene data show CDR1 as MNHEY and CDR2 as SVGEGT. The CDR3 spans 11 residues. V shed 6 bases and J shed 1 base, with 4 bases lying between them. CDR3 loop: CASSNSYEQYF. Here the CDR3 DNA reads TGTGCCAGCAGCAATTCCTACGAGCAGTACTTC.

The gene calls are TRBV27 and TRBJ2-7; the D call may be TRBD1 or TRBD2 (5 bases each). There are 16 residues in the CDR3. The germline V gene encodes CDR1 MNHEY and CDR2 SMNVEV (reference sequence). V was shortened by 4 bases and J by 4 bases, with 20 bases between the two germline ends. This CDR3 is CASSWDPAPAIYEQYF. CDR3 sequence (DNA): TGTGCCAGCAGTTGGGACCCGGCCCCGGCAATATACGAGCAGTACTTC.

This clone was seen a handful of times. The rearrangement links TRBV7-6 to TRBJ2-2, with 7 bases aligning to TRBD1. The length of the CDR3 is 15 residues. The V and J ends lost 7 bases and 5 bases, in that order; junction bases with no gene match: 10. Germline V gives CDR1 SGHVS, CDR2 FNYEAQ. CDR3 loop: CASIPGTELTGELFF. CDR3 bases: TGTGCCAGCATCCCGGGGACAGAACTAACCGGGGAGCTGTTTTTT.

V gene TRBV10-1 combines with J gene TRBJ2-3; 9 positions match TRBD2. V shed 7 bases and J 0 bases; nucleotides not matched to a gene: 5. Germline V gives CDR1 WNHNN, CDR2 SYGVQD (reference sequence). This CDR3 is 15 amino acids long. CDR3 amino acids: CASMPAGGSTDTQYF. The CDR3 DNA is TGCGCCAGCATGCCAGCGGGAGGAAGCACAGATACGCAGTATTTT.